The T cell receptor (beta chain) described here comes from a study of shared T cell receptors in the human thymus (TCRdb year 2021). Context from the whole study: The study examined how self-reactive, shared T-cell receptor alpha chains are generated in the human thymus.

The CDR3 measures 15 amino acids from cysteine to phenylalanine. Only the CDR3 region is kept as DNA, spanning 45 bases read in frame from base 1. According to the germline V gene, CDR1 reads SGDLS and CDR2 reads YYNGEE. The trim is 0 bases for V and 1 base for J, with a gap of 8 bases between the germline ends. Details on this clone: The target of this receptor is not known. No much larger clonotype is one base removed from it; base qualities were not supplied.

Libraries were prepared through the immunoSEQ multiplex PCR assay. The clones in this table, taken by TCRdb from immuneACCESS, are in-frame only. Not every clone is retained; where verified, under half of the shortfall comes from an unresolved V gene, and the cause of the rest is unknown. In all, the sample holds roughly 560,000 clones, and around 78% of those were seen once. Around 0.013% of the sample comes from the top ten. These data also formed part of another study, on human thymus T cells. Drawing on the second study: The donors were immunologically healthy infants in Finland who had open corrective cardiac surgery for congenital heart defects. Thymus tissue was collected as surgical resects that were removed during corrective cardiac surgery. V and J gene segment usage appeared biased in both thymic and peripheral blood repertoires. The related research reported highly overlapping thymic TCR repertoires among unrelated individuals. The study characterized TCR alpha and beta repertoires from fewer than ten infant thymus samples and a few related peripheral blood samples. Donor ages ranging from roughly 7 to 250 days were recorded, and about six male and two female infants were included in the cohort. Thymocytes were mechanically released from the tissue and were stored as pellets of roughly 9.5-34 million cells at -70 degrees C. A QIAsymphony instrument was used to extract genomic DNA from the frozen cell pellets. Using the immunoSEQ multiplex PCR assay, the TCRB and TCRAD loci were amplified from a standardized quantity of quality-controlled genomic DNA. Amplicons spanned the V(D)J region at a length sufficient to cover the CDR3 and identify V and J genes. The commercial immunoSEQ service was used to sequence amplicons on an Illumina platform. Primer bias and sequencing errors were corrected using previously described methods, and TCRAD and TCRB definitions followed the IMGT database. Analysis of the repertoires was done with immunoSEQ Analyzer 3.0 and VDJTools and included basic statistics, V/J segment usage, diversity estimates, rarefaction and pairwise overlap. Diversity was estimated with Chao1, ChaoE, Efron-Thisted, Shannon and inverse Simpson indices, and also on datasets down-sampled to the smallest sample. Repertoire overlap was assessed by strict matching of CDR3 nucleotide sequence, V gene and J gene, and clustering was done by Jaccard-based multidimensional scaling. On average, approximately 790,000 unique TCRB clonotypes were obtained from thymus samples, compared with 80,000 to 85,000 from blood samples.

The clonotype comes from a boy younger than two with a congenital heart defect. Donor details come from another sample of the same person, matched by shared clones. The specimen was thymocytes. The chain links TRBV9 with TRBJ1-5; a confident D gene designation cannot be given. The CDR3 reads CASSVGGESNQPQHF. In nucleotides, the sequence is TGTGCCAGCAGCGTAGGTGGGGAGAGCAATCAGCCCCAGCATTTT.